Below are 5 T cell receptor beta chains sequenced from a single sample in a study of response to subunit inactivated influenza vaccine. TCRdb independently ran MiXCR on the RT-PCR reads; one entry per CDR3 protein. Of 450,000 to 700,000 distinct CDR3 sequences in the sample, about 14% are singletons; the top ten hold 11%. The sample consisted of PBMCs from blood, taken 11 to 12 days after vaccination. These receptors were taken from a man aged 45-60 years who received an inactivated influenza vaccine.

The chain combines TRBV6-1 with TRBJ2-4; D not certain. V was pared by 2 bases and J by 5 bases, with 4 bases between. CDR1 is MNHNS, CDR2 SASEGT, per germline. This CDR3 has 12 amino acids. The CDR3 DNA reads TGTGCCAGCAGTGAACGTGAAAACATTCAGTACTTC. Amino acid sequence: CASSERENIQYF.

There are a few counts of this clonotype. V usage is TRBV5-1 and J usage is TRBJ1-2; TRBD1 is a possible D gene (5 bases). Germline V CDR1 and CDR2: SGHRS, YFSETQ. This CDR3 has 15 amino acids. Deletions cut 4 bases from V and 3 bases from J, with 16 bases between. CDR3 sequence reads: CASSGSPGRYYGYTF. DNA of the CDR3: TGCGCCAGCAGCGGGAGTCCGGGACGGTACTATGGCTACACCTTC.

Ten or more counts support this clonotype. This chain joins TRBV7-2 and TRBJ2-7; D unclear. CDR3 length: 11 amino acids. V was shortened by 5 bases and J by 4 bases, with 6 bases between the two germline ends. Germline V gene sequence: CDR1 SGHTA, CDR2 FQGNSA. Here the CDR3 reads CASSAHYEQYF. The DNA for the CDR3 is TGTGCCAGCAGCGCCCATTACGAGCAGTACTTC.

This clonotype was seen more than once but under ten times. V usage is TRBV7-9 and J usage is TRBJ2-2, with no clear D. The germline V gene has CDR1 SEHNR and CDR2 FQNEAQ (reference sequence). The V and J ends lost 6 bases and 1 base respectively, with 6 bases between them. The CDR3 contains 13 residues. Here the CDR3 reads CASRTMNTGELFF. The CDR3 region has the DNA TGTGCCAGCAGGACAATGAACACCGGGGAGCTGTTTTTT.

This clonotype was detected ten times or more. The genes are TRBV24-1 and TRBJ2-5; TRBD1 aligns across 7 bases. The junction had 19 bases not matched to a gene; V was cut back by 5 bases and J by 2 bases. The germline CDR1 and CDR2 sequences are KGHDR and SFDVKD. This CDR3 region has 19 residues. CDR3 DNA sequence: TGTGCCACCAGTGCCCGACCAGGACAGGCAGGAAGGTCGCAAGAGACCCAGTACTTC. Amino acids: CATSARPGQAGRSQETQYF.